A single sample gave rise to the 15 T cell receptor beta chains below, sequenced in a study of T cell clonality in common variable immunodeficiency. TCRdb's copy holds only in-frame clones and misses some; the assay was immunoSEQ multiplex PCR. Reported are approximately 34,000 clones, none seen only once; the ten largest carry approximately 1%. The sequenced sample consisted of peripheral blood mononuclear cells. The receptors shown here come from a person between 18 and 75 years old in good health.

In this sample, this clone turned up many times. CDR3: CAWTGGGGINEQYF. CDR3 DNA, as far as it was read: TGTGCCTGGACCGGGGGGGGAGGGATTAACGAG. The chain couples TRBV30 to TRBJ2-7; 8 bases line up with TRBD2. The CDR3 is cut off 3 residues early in the read; its end comes from the germline J gene. Germline lookup yields CDR1 GTSNPN and CDR2 SVGIG (reference sequence). The V segment lost 4 bases and the J segment 5 bases; nucleotides outside the gene matches: 10. The CDR3 loop spans 14 amino acids.

This clone was seen repeatedly, ten times or more. The read finishes 3 residues shy of the CDR3 end, and the germline J gene is used to complete it. The chain combines TRBV5-4 with TRBJ2-7, with 7 bases lining up with TRBD2. Losses at the gene ends were 0 bases for V and 3 bases for J; bases not matched to a gene: 6. In germline, CDR1 is SGHNT, CDR2 YYREEE (reference sequence). The CDR3 loop spans 15 amino acids. CDR3 sequence: CASSLVSSGNYEQYF. The covered CDR3 bases are TGTGCCAGCAGCTTGGTGTCTAGCGGAAACTACGAG.

This clone was picked up many times. From the germline J gene comes the end of the CDR3, since the read stops 3 residues before it. The chain uses TRBV9 and TRBJ2-3, with 8 bases lining up with TRBD2. Per germline, CDR1 SGDLS and CDR2 YYNGEE. The V gene end was trimmed by 4 bases and the J gene end by 6 bases; junction bases not matched to a gene: 16. The CDR3 covers 17 residues. CDR3 DNA (partial): TGTGCCAGCAGCACCGATGGGACTAGTCTTCGGTGGGATACG. This encodes CASSTDGTSLRWDT. The entire CDR3 protein reads CASSTDGTSLRWDTQYF.

This clone was seen ten or more times. The read ends 3 residues before the CDR3 terminus; that terminus is restored from the germline J gene. This chain connects TRBV6-2 or TRBV6-3 to TRBJ2-3; TRBD2 aligns across 12 bases. The CDR3 extends over 16 amino acids. The trim removed 5 bases at V and 2 bases at J, leaving 5 bases unmatched. Looked up from germline, CDR1 is MNHEY and CDR2 is SVGEGT. The DNA read from the CDR3 is TGTGCCAGCAGTCGGACTAGCGGGATCTACACAGATACG. It encodes CASSRTSGIYTDT. In full, the CDR3 is CASSRTSGIYTDTQYF.

This clone occurred many times. The read finishes 3 residues shy of the CDR3 end, and the germline J gene is used to complete it. The rearrangement links TRBV3-1 (or the pseudogene TRBV3-2) to TRBJ2-3, with D perhaps matching TRBD2 (6 bases). The length of the CDR3 is 15 residues. The ends were cut back, 4 bases at V and 0 bases at J, with 11 bases in the middle. The V gene's germline CDR1 is LGHDT and CDR2 YNNKEL (reference sequence). This chain's CDR3 is CASSPTGTSTDTQYF. The covered CDR3 bases are TGTGCCAGCAGCCCCACGGGGACTAGCACAGATACG.

This clone showed up many times. The read comes to an end 3 residues before the CDR3 does, leaving the germline J gene to fill in the end. This chain uses TRBV7-3 with TRBJ2-5, with 9 bases that match TRBD1. CDR1 is SGHTA and CDR2 is FQGTGA in the germline V gene. The CDR3 spans 13 residues. The V segment lost 5 bases and the J segment 3 bases; nucleotides outside the gene matches: 1. CDR3 loop: CASSRDREETQYF. CDR3 bases read: TGTGCCAGCAGCCGGGACAGGGAAGAGACC.

This clone was counted at least ten times. The DNA ends 3 residues before the CDR3 does, and the rest of the CDR3 is filled in from the germline J gene. The chain recombines TRBV5-1 with TRBJ2-1, with 14 bases fitting TRBD2. Germline CDR1 SGHRS, CDR2 YFSETQ. The CDR3 consists of 17 residues. Trimming at V came to 0 bases and at J to 9 bases, leaving 8 bases not matched to a gene. CDR3: CASSLDGLAGGWSEQFF. Incomplete CDR3 DNA: TGCGCCAGCAGCTTGGATGGACTAGCGGGGGGTTGGTCTGAG.

In its sample, this clone was seen many times. The read ends 3 residues early relative to the CDR3; the germline J gene fills the gap. The genes are TRBV29-1 and TRBJ2-5, with D possibly TRBD2 on 7 matching bases. The CDR3 runs to 19 residues. Per germline, CDR1 SQVTM and CDR2 ANQGSEA. The V gene lost 3 bases and the J gene lost 4 bases, with 30 bases spanning the gap. The CDR3 protein is CSVDGGQSSGHHPPETQYF. CDR3 DNA, as far as it was read: TGCAGCGTTGACGGGGGGCAGAGTAGCGGTCACCACCCCCCAGAGACC.

This clone was counted many times. The read halts 3 residues ahead of the CDR3 end, with the missing end drawn from the germline J gene. This rearrangement joins TRBV7-6 to TRBJ1-2; TRBD1 aligns across 7 bases. V shed 5 bases and J 0 bases; nucleotides not matched to a gene: 9. Germline values: CDR1 SGHVS, CDR2 FNYEAQ. CDR3 length: 16 amino acids. The CDR3 bases that were read are TGTGCCAGCAGCGCCACCCCGGGACAGTCTAACTATGGC. It yields the protein CASSATPGQSNYG. In full, the CDR3 is CASSATPGQSNYGYTF.

Comments on this clone: The read stops 3 residues short of the end of the CDR3; the missing end is completed from the germline J gene. The chain combines TRBV27 with TRBJ2-7; the D is unclear. The CDR3 spans 14 residues. The V end was cut by 7 bases, the J end by 2 bases, with 15 bases between. CDR1 and CDR2 from the germline V gene are MNHEY and SMNVEV (reference sequence). The CDR3 sequence: CASMSAQHTYEQYF. Partial CDR3 DNA: TGTGCCAGCATGTCAGCACAGCACACCTACGAG.

This clone appeared many times. The observed sequence ends 3 residues before the CDR3 terminus, with the missing tail filled in from the germline J gene. The V call is TRBV29-1, the J call TRBJ2-7; 8 bases are a match to TRBD2. After removal of 3 bases from V and 2 bases from J, the junction contained 12 bases not matched to a gene. Germline CDR1 reads SQVTM; CDR2 reads ANQGSEA. The CDR3 runs to 16 residues. This chain's CDR3 is CSVDLAGGGPPYEQYF. CDR3 DNA, as far as it was read: TGCAGCGTTGACTTGGCGGGGGGCGGTCCCCCCTACGAG.

This clone was seen many times. Read data end 3 residues before the CDR3 end; the end is taken from the germline J gene. V is TRBV12-5 and J is TRBJ2-6; 7 nucleotides agree with TRBD1. The length of the CDR3 is 15 residues. Losses at the gene ends were 6 bases for V and 3 bases for J; bases not matched to a gene: 5. Germline CDR1 LGHNT, CDR2 FRNRAP. CDR3 sequence: CASGQRQGGANVLTF. The sequenced part of the CDR3 DNA is TGTGCTAGTGGCCAAAGACAGGGTGGGGCCAACGTC.

This clone was seen many times. Read data end 3 residues before the CDR3 end; the end is taken from the germline J gene. This chain uses TRBV11-2 with TRBJ2-7, with 8 bases matching TRBD1. V shed 3 bases and J 3 bases; nucleotides not matched to a gene: 1. There are 13 residues in the CDR3. Germline CDR1 and CDR2: SGHAT and FQNNGV. CDR3: CASSFTGGYEQYF. The covered CDR3 bases are TGTGCCAGCAGCTTTACAGGGGGCTACGAG. Using reference TRBV11-2 and TRBJ2-7 for the parts outside the CDR3, the full variable domain is EAGVAQSPRYKIIEKRQSVAFWCNPISGHATLYWYQQILGQGPKLLIQFQNNGVVDDSQLPKDRFSAERLKGVDSTLKIQPAKLEDSAVYLCASSFTGGYEQYFGPGTRLTVT.

Many counts were recorded for this clone. Sequencing ends 3 residues short of the CDR3 end; the germline J gene provides the rest. This chain joins TRBV6-2 or TRBV6-3 and TRBJ2-7, with 9 bases that match TRBD2. The CDR3 runs to 16 residues. V lost 3 bases and J lost 3; bases outside the gene matches: 9. CDR1 is MNHEY and CDR2 is SVGEGT in the germline V gene. The covered CDR3 bases are TGTGCCAGCAGTTATGGGACTAGCCGGATTCGCTACGAG. This encodes CASSYGTSRIRYE. The entire CDR3 is CASSYGTSRIRYEQYF.

By share of the sample, this clone is medium-sized. The DNA ends 3 residues before the CDR3 does, and the rest of the CDR3 is filled in from the germline J gene. The chain has TRBV10-3 and TRBJ2-7; D unclear. The CDR3 runs to 14 residues. V lost 3 bases to trimming and J lost 1 base, with 10 bases between them. The V gene's germline CDR1 is ENHRY and CDR2 SYGVKD. The CDR3 spells CAISDAGSSYEQYF. The CDR3 DNA, read in part, is TGTGCCATCAGTGATGCCGGGTCTTCCTACGAG.